This T cell receptor beta chain was documented in a study of beta chain features in type 1 diabetes. General observations from the study: The study found moderately but significantly shorter TCRB CDR3s in all four CD4+ subsets of Type 1 diabetes patients. For cells with high TCR expression, cDNA sequencing could yield over-representation.

The CDR3 has 12 residues. Germline CDR1 SNHLY, CDR2 FYNNEI. The V and J ends lost 7 bases and 1 base respectively, with 6 bases between them. Reverse transcription of all isolated RNA meant that expressed TCRB transcripts were sequenced. Assay: immunoSEQ multiplex PCR; the TCRdb copy retains only in-frame clones and omits some. The table lists hundreds of thousands of clones, around 15% of them singletons. Concerning this clone itself: Antigen unknown.

The source material was naive CD4+ T cells from blood. The TCR sequence derives from a man between 18 and 35 years old with type 1 diabetes. The chain links TRBV2 to TRBJ2-3; D is ambiguous. The CDR3 DNA is TGTGCCAGCAACCGCCGCACAGATACGCAGTATTTT. Residues: CASNRRTDTQYF.